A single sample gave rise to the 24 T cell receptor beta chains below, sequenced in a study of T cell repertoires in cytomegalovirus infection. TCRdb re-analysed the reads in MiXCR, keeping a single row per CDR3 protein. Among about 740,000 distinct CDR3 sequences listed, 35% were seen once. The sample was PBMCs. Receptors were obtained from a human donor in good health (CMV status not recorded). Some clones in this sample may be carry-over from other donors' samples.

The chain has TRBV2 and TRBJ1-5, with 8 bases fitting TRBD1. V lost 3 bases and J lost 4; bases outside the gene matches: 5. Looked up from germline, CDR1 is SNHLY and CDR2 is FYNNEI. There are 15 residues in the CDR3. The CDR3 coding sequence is TGTGCCAGCAGTGACAGGGGGCGCTGGAATCAGCCCCAGCATTTT. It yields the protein CASSDRGRWNQPQHF.

Here the CDR3 reads CAISAGNYGYTF. The CDR3 DNA is TGTGCCATCTCGGCAGGGAACTATGGCTACACCTTC. The chain combines TRBV10-3 with TRBJ1-2, with TRBD1 as a possible D gene (5 bases). This CDR3 has 12 amino acids. Germline CDR1 is ENHRY and CDR2 is SYGVKD. The germline V and J ends were trimmed by 8 bases and 2 bases, with 9 bases remaining between them.

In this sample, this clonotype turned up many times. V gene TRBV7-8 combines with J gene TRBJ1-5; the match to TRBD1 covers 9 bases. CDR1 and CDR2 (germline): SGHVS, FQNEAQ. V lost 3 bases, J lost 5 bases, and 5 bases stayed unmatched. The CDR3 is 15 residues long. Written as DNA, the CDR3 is TGTGCCAGCAGCTTCCCGGGACAGGGTGATCAGCCCCAGCATTTT. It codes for CASSFPGQGDQPQHF.

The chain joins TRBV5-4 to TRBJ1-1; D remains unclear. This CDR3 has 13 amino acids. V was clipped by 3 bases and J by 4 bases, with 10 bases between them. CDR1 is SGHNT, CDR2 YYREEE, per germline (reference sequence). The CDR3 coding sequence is TGTGCCAGCAGCTACGGACCCGGCACTGAAGCTTTCTTT. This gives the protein CASSYGPGTEAFF.

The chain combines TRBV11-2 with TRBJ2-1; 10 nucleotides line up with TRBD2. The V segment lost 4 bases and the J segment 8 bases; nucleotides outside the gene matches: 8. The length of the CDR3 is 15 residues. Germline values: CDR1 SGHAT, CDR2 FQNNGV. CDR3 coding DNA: TGTGCCAGCAGCTACGAGCGGGGGGGCCGCGATGAGCAGTTCTTC. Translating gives CASSYERGGRDEQFF.

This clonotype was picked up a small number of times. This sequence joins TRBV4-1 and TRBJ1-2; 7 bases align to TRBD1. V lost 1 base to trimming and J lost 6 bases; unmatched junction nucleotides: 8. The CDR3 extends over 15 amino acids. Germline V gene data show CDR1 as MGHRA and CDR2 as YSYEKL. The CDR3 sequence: CASSQVIGGSDGYTF. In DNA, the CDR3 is TGCGCCAGCAGCCAAGTCATAGGGGGCTCAGATGGCTACACCTTC.

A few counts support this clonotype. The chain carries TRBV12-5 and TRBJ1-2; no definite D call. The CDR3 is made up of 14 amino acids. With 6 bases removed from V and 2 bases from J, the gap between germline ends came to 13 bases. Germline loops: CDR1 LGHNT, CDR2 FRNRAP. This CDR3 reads CASGSGLGNYGYTF. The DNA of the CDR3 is TGTGCTAGTGGCTCAGGACTGGGGAACTATGGCTACACCTTC.

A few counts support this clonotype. CDR3 sequence (DNA): TGCGCCAGCAGCCAAAAACAGAACACTGAAGCTTTCTTT. This encodes CASSQKQNTEAFF. The chain carries TRBV4-1 and TRBJ1-1; D not resolved. Per the germline V gene, CDR1 is MGHRA and CDR2 is YSYEKL. The V end was cut by 2 bases, the J end by 1 base, with 5 bases between. The CDR3 totals 13 residues.

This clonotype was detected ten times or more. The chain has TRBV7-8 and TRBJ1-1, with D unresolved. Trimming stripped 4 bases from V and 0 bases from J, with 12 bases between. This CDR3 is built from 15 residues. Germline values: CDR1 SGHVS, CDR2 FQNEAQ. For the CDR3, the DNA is TGTGCCAGCAGCTCCTTTACAGACATGAACACTGAAGCTTTCTTT. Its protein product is CASSSFTDMNTEAFF.

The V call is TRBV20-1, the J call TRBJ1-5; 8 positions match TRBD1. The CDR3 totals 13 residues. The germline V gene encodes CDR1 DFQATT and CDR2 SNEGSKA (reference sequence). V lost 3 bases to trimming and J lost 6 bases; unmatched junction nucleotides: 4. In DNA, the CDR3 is TGCAGTGCTAGGCAGGGGGCAAGTCAGCCCCAGCATTTT. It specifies CSARQGASQPQHF.

CDR3 DNA sequence: TGTGCCATCAGTGAGACCGACAACCCGAACACTGAAGCTTTCTTT. It translates to CAISETDNPNTEAFF. The gene calls are TRBV10-3 and TRBJ1-1; D ambiguous. Trimming removed 2 bases from V and 1 base from J, with 11 bases in between. This CDR3 spans 15 amino acids. Per the germline V gene, CDR1 is ENHRY and CDR2 is SYGVKD.

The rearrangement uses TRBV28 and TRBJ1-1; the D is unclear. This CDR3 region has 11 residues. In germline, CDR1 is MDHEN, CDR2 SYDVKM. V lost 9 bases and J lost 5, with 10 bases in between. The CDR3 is CASFWETEAFF. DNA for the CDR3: TGTGCCAGTTTCTGGGAGACTGAAGCTTTCTTT. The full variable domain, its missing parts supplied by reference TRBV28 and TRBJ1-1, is DVKVTQSSRYLVKRTGEKVFLECVQDMDHENMFWYRQDPGLGLRLIYFSYDVKMKEKGDIPEGYSVSREKKERFSLILESASTNQTSMYLCASFWETEAFFGQGTRLTVV.

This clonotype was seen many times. In DNA, the CDR3 is TGTGCCAGCAGCTTAAACAGCAACTATGGCTACACCTTC. Translation gives CASSLNSNYGYTF. The chain uses TRBV7-2 and TRBJ1-2; D gene unclear. The V gene's germline CDR1 is SGHTA and CDR2 FQGNSA. V lost 2 bases to trimming and J lost 2 bases, with 6 bases between them. CDR3 length equals 13 residues.

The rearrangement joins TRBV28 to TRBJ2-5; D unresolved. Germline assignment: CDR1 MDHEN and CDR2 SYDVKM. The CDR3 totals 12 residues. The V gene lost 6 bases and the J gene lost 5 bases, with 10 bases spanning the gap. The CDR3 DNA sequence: TGTGCCAGCAGCCATCTTCTCGAGACCCAGTACTTC. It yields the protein CASSHLLETQYF.

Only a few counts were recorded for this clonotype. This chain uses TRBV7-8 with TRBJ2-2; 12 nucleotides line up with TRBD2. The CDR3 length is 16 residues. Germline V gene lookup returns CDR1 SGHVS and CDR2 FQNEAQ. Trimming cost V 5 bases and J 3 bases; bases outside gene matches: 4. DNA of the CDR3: TGTGCCAGCAGCGCGGGACTAGCGGGCCACACCGGGGAGCTGTTTTTT. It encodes CASSAGLAGHTGELFF. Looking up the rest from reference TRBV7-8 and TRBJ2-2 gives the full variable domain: GAGVSQSPRYKVAKRGQDVALRCDPISGHVSLFWYQQALGQGPEFLTYFQNEAQLDKSGLPSDRFFAERPEGSVSTLKIQRTQQEDSAVYLCASSAGLAGHTGELFFGEGSRLTVL.

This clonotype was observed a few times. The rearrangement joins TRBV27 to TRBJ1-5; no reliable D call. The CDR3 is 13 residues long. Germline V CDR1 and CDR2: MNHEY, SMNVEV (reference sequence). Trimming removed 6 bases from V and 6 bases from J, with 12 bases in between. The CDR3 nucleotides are TGTGCCAGCAGACCCCTAGGCGGTCAGCCCCAGCATTTT. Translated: CASRPLGGQPQHF.

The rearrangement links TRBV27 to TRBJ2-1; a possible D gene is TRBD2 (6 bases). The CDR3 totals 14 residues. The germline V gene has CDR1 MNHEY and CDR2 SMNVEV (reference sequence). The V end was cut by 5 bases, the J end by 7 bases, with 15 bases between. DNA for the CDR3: TGTGCCAGCAGTCGGCTACTAGCATGGAATGAGCAGTTCTTC. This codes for CASSRLLAWNEQFF.

The CDR3 spells CASSLGSIIGQYF. CDR3 bases: TGTGCCAGCAGCTTAGGGAGTATTATCGGGCAGTACTTC. This chain uses TRBV7-6 with TRBJ2-7; no clear D. The ends were cut back, 1 base at V and 9 bases at J, with 13 bases in the middle. CDR1 is SGHVS and CDR2 is FNYEAQ in the germline V gene. CDR3 size: 13 residues.

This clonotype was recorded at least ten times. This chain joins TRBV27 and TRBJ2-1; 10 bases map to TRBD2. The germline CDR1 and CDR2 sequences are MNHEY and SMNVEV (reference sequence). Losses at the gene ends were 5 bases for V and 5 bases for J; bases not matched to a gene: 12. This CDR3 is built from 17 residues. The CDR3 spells CASSPEPLAGPHNEQFF. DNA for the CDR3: TGTGCCAGCAGTCCCGAACCACTAGCGGGACCCCACAATGAGCAGTTCTTC.

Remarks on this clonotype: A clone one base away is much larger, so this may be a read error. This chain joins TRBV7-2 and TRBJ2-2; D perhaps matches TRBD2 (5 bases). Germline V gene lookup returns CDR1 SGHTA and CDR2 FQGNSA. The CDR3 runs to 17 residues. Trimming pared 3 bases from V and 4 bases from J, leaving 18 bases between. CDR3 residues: CASSFPPGLGTTGELFF. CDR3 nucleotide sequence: TGTGCCAGCAGCTTCCCACCGGGGTTAGGAACCACCGGGGAGCTGTTTTTT.

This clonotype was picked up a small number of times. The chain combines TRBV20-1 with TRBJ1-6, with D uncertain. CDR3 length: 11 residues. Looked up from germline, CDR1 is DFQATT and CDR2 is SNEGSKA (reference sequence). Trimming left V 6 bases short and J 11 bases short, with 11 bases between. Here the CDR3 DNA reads TGCAGTGCCAACAAAGGGACACCCCTCCACTTT. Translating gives CSANKGTPLHF.

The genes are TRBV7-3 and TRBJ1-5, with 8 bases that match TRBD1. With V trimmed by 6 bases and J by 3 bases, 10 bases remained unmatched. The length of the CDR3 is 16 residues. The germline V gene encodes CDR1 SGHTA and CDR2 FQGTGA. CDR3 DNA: TGTGCCAGCAGTCTCCACGGACAGGGAAACAATCAGCCCCAGCATTTT. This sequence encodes CASSLHGQGNNQPQHF.

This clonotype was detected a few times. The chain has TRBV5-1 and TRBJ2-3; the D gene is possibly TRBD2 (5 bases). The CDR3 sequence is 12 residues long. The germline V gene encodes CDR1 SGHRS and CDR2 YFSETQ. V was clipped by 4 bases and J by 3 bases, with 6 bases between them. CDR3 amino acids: CASSRETDTQYF. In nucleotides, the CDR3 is TGCGCCAGCAGCAGGGAGACAGATACGCAGTATTTT.

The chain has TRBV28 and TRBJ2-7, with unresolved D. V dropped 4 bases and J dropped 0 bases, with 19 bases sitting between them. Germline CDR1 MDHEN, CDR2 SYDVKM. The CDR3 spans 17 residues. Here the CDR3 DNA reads TGTGCCAGCAGTTCCTACCGGGCGGTTCAAAGCTCCTACGAGCAGTACTTC. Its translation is CASSSYRAVQSSYEQYF.